Here is one TCR beta chain with its context. It has no known antigen specificity. Per-base qualities were not stored, and no clone one base away is much larger. The entire amount of isolated RNA was reverse transcribed using the High Capacity cDNA Reverse Transcription Kit, so the sequenced TCRB transcripts were expressed ones. Deep immunoSEQ sequencing was applied to naive, central memory and regulatory T cell samples, giving an average of around 3.8 million total reads per sample. Sorted cells were lysed in RLT buffer, and RNA was extracted using DNase-treated RNeasy Micro or Mini kits according to cell number. Each cell subset was processed separately to prevent cross-contamination, with patient and healthy donor samples processed together. Using the immunoSEQ multiplex PCR, TCRB sequences were amplified from cDNA into 87-bp fragments spanning the CDR3 region. Amplicons were sequenced on the Illumina HiSeq platform. Per the authors' processing: PCR bias was computationally corrected using synthetic template baselines, reads within Hamming distance 2 were collapsed, and singletons that could not be merged were discarded. By aligning reads against IMGT, V, D and J genes, CDR3 length, and insertions or deletions at six rearrangement sites were assigned. Clonotype counts were normalized to sorted cell number within each subset before computing true diversity and Gini coefficients with the tcR R package. The overlap coefficient, calculated on TCRB nucleotide sequences, was used to measure repertoire sharing. The clones in this table, taken by TCRdb from immuneACCESS, are in-frame only. Not every clone is retained; where verified, under half of the shortfall comes from an unresolved V gene, and the cause of the rest is unknown. V and J calls and clone size are those listed in that table; D and trimming were worked out from the DNA. This sample holds about 210,000 clones; under 13% were observed only once. Of the sample, 1% to 1.5% falls within the top ten clones.

This sample was taken from a study of beta chain features in type 1 diabetes (dated by TCRdb to 2016 to 2019). As for the study more broadly: No differences in mean age, gender distribution, total cell number or subset yield were found between patients and healthy donors. In the study, recently diagnosed type 1 diabetes patients and matched healthy donors were compared on the TCRB repertoires of their sorted circulating CD4+ T cell subsets. A total of 85 million to 140 million sorted cells were examined across all samples, and the number of cells per subset was strongly correlated with RNA yield. Regulatory and stem cell-like memory subsets were isolated from only 8 patients and roughly 8 healthy donors, whereas naive and central memory subsets came from all 30 or so donors. Summary of the overall study and its limitations: At VDJ recombination sites, type 1 diabetes patients had fewer insertions and more deleted nucleotides, which implies abnormalities in thymic rearrangement. In all four CD4+ subsets, TCRB CDR3 length was moderately but significantly shorter in type 1 diabetes patients. Sequencing cDNA rather than genomic DNA could over-represent highly expressing activated cells, although activation and CD3 levels did not differ between groups. Because small numbers of individuals were included in the HLA sub-analyses, any influence of HLA type on TCRB rearrangement was left unresolved. The naive, central memory and regulatory TCRB repertoires appeared to resemble one another more closely among patients than among healthy donors. Shorter templates might be favored by PCR, yet because patient and control samples were amplified and corrected together, any such skew would affect both groups equally.

A single peripheral blood draw of around 120 mL on average was collected from each donor into heparinised tubes. A BD FACSAria II and a panel including CD45RO, CCR7, CD25, CD127, CD95 and CD27 were used to sort naive, central memory, regulatory and stem cell-like memory CD4+ T cells. Every sorted population had a purity above 95%. Right away, PBMCs were isolated by Lymphoprep density gradient centrifugation and were stained directly, with no culture step. Samples were stained and sorted in pairs, with one healthy donor and one patient per experiment, so that batch effects were minimized. The junction shows trimming of 5 bases on V and 6 bases on J, plus 19 bases between the germline ends. Spanning cysteine to phenylalanine, the CDR3 consists of 16 amino acids. Just the 48-base CDR3 DNA is kept, in frame starting at base 1. Sequences MDHEN (CDR1) and SYDVKM (CDR2) are obtained from the germline V gene.

The receptor comes from a man between 18 and 29 years old in good health. Sequencing input: central memory CD4+ T cells from blood. This chain is built from TRBV28 and TRBJ2-2, with the D gene not confidently named. The CDR3 region: CASSGRDRQKPGELFF. The base sequence is TGTGCCAGCAGTGGAAGAGACCGGCAAAAGCCCGGGGAGCTGTTTTTT.